Included here is one T cell receptor (beta chain) sequence, with context. Its target is unknown. This entry belongs to a study of T cells expressing NK-cell markers. Overall study: The study sequenced eight donors, seven HCMV-seropositive and one seronegative. Study results and limitations: Of the CD8+ T cells in about 6 donors, roughly 1.0-7.5% belonged to dominant NKG2C+ clonotypes.

Germline V lookup: CDR1 MNHEY, CDR2 SVGAGI. The CDR3 is made up of 15 amino acids. UMI-tagged 5'RACE template switching yielded the TCR beta cDNA. Following a re-call of the 5' RACE reads, TCRdb has one entry per CDR3 protein and lacks DNA. The table lists 350,000 to 450,000 distinct CDR3 sequences. This chain links TRBV6-5 with TRBJ1-2; TCRdb outputs TRBD1, but without DNA this stays unchecked. This receptor was identified in a man aged 18 to 69 in good health. The sequencing sample was made of blood T cells: a sorted CD56 or NKG2C T cell subset, CD4+ or CD8+ T cells, or bulk PBMC T cells (not recorded which). CDR3 sequence: CASSYSGQGAGGYTF.